The 8 T cell receptor beta chains given below trace back to one sample, sequenced in a study of T cells in Graves' hyperthyroidism and ophthalmopathy (dated by TCRdb to the late 2010s). The library relied on multiplex PCR. Sequencing instrument: Illumina HiSeq 2000. TCR beta CDR3 regions were amplified from RNA transcripts. A first-round RT-PCR of the TCR CDR3 used the HTBI primer set with the Qiagen OneStep RT-PCR kit. TCRdb took the public reads, trimmed them with fastp at Q25, ran MiXCR for clone calling and kept in-frame beta chains. Each CDR3 protein appears once, grouped with its most common genes and DNA. Across this sample there are approximately 870,000 distinct CDR3 sequences, with around 38% seen only once. The ten largest make up around 9.3% of the sample. The sample consisted of blood. The receptors come from a man between 18 and 29 years old with Graves' hyperthyroidism.

This clonotype was seen many times. The rearrangement links TRBV29-1 to TRBJ1-2; perhaps TRBD1 as D (5 bases). Germline V lookup: CDR1 SQVTM, CDR2 ANQGSEA. This CDR3 is 12 amino acids long. V was cut by 5 bases and J by 4 bases, with 11 bases left in between. Here the CDR3 DNA reads TGCAGCGTTAGCGTAGGGGCCTATGGCTACACCTTC. It codes for CSVSVGAYGYTF.

The CDR3: CAISDKGTGEGETQYF. CDR3 coding DNA: TGTGCCATCAGTGATAAGGGGACAGGGGAGGGTGAGACCCAGTACTTC. The chain uses TRBV10-3 and TRBJ2-5; 10 nucleotides align to TRBD1. The CDR3 has 16 residues. Germline lookup yields CDR1 ENHRY and CDR2 SYGVKD. The junction had 9 bases not matched to a gene; V was cut back by 3 bases and J by 5 bases.

The J gene is TRBJ2-7, the V gene TRBV27, with a tentative D call TRBD1 (5 bases). The CDR3 runs to 10 residues. The ends were cut back, 8 bases at V and 5 bases at J, with 7 bases in the middle. Per the germline V gene, CDR1 is MNHEY and CDR2 is SMNVEV (reference sequence). The CDR3 coding sequence is TGTGCCAGCGGCAGGGACGAGCAGTACTTC. It translates to CASGRDEQYF.

The V call is TRBV7-2, the J call TRBJ1-1, with unresolved D. Germline lookup yields CDR1 SGHTA and CDR2 FQGNSA. The CDR3 sequence is 14 residues long. Trimming pared 8 bases from V and 1 base from J, leaving 14 bases between. The CDR3 region has the DNA TGTGCCAGCGTCCTCGGCGTTAAGAACACTGAAGCTTTCTTT. Its translation: CASVLGVKNTEAFF. Looking up the rest from reference TRBV7-2 and TRBJ1-1 gives the full variable domain: GAGVSQSPSNKVTEKGKDVELRCDPISGHTALYWYRQSLGQGLEFLIYFQGNSAPDKSGLPSDRFSAERTGGSVSTLTIQRTQQEDSAVYLCASVLGVKNTEAFFGQGTRLTVV.

This sequence joins TRBV7-9 and TRBJ2-7, with D unresolved. Germline CDR1 SEHNR, CDR2 FQNEAQ (reference sequence). The CDR3 is 14 amino acids. Trimming took off 5 bases at V and 3 bases at J, with 14 bases between the two ends. The CDR3 coding sequence is TGTGCCAGCAGCCCGGAACCGCCATTCTACGAGCAGTACTTC. Amino acids: CASSPEPPFYEQYF.

The chain uses TRBV25-1 and TRBJ1-1; 7 nucleotides agree with TRBD1. Germline V gene sequence: CDR1 MGHDK, CDR2 SYGVNS. The CDR3 is 14 amino acids. This chain's CDR3 is CASYRGSWDTEAFF. Here the CDR3 DNA reads TGTGCTAGTTACAGGGGCTCGTGGGACACTGAAGCTTTCTTT.

The sample holds many counts of this clonotype. CDR3 in DNA: TGTGCCAGTAGTGGAACAGGGACTGAAGCTTTCTTT. Protein: CASSGTGTEAFF. This rearrangement joins TRBV6-6 to TRBJ1-1, with D perhaps matching TRBD1 (6 bases). CDR3 length: 12 residues. Trimming shortened V by 9 bases and J by 5 bases, and 13 bases separated the two germline ends. The germline V gene has CDR1 MNHNY and CDR2 SVGAGI (reference sequence).

This clonotype turned up a few times. This chain connects TRBV9 to TRBJ2-2, with TRBD2 identical over 14 bases. CDR1 is SGDLS, CDR2 YYNGEE, per germline. The CDR3 loop spans 19 amino acids. The junction had 14 bases not matched to a gene; V was cut back by 3 bases and J by 7 bases. The CDR3 protein is CASSAGTSGGLGLDGELFF. DNA for the CDR3: TGTGCCAGCAGCGCCGGGACTAGCGGGGGACTTGGATTGGACGGGGAGCTGTTTTTT.